The 30 T cell receptor beta chains given below trace back to one sample, sequenced in a study of a mutant IDH1 vaccine in newly diagnosed glioma. TCRdb's copy holds only in-frame clones and misses some; the assay was immunoSEQ multiplex PCR. Among under 45,000 clones, 75% to 85% were seen once, and the ten largest hold 9.5% to 13%. Their cognate antigens are unknown. Time point in this sample: week 5, during vaccination. Vaccination used 300 ug of mutant IDH1 20-mer peptide per dose, with topical imiquimod. The sample in question was PBMCs, obtained from a glioma patient whose treatment included an IDH1 peptide vaccine. The receptors come from a man between 50 and 59 years old with glioma.

The chain carries TRBV7-7 and TRBJ2-7; D not certain. V lost 2 bases and J 6 bases, leaving 14 bases between the germline ends. Germline V gives CDR1 SSHAT, CDR2 FNYEAQ (reference sequence). The length of the CDR3 is 14 residues. DNA of the CDR3: TGTGCCAGCAGCTTAAACCTAAGAACGGGCGAGCAGTACTTC. Its translation is CASSLNLRTGEQYF. Using reference TRBV7-7 and TRBJ2-7 for the parts outside the CDR3, the full variable domain is GAGVSQSPRYKVTKRGQDVTLRCDPISSHATLYWYQQALGQGPEFLTYFNYEAQPDKSGLPSDRFSAERPEGSISTLTIQRTEQRDSAMYRCASSLNLRTGEQYFGPGTRLTVT.

The CDR3 protein is CASSLVGQMIEKLFF. The DNA for the CDR3 is TGCGCCAGCAGCTTGGTCGGACAGATGATTGAAAAACTGTTTTTT. V and J are TRBV5-1 and TRBJ1-4; possible D gene TRBD1, 6 bases. CDR3 length equals 15 residues. Trimming shortened V by 0 bases and J by 7 bases, and 13 bases separated the two germline ends. From germline, CDR1 is SGHRS and CDR2 YFSETQ.

CDR3 in DNA: TGTGCCAGCAGCTTGGACACAGGGAACCTTGGAGCTTTCTTT. Protein sequence: CASSLDTGNLGAFF. The V call is TRBV5-4, the J call TRBJ1-1; maybe TRBD1 (6 bases). The CDR3 length is 14 residues. The germline V gene has CDR1 SGHNT and CDR2 YYREEE (reference sequence). Trimming took off 0 bases at V and 10 bases at J, with 16 bases between the two ends.

The chain carries TRBV7-2 and TRBJ1-4; weak D call: TRBD1 (6 bases). The CDR3 covers 14 residues. V lost 3 bases to trimming and J lost 2 bases, with 7 bases between them. CDR1 SGHTA and CDR2 FQGNSA come from the germline V gene. The CDR3 region is CASSFTGTNEKLFF. Here the CDR3 DNA reads TGTGCCAGCAGCTTCACAGGGACTAATGAAAAACTGTTTTTT.

The rearrangement joins TRBV5-6 to TRBJ2-2, with D possibly being TRBD1 or TRBD2 (5 bases each). Germline V gene lookup returns CDR1 SGHDT and CDR2 YYEEEE. This CDR3 is built from 15 residues. V gave up 1 base and J gave up 5 bases, with 12 bases separating them. In DNA, the CDR3 is TGTGCCAGCAGCTTGTTCGGGGCGCGGACCGGGGAGCTGTTTTTT. It yields the protein CASSLFGARTGELFF.

The rearrangement joins TRBV7-2 to TRBJ1-1; tentative D call: TRBD1 (5 bases). This CDR3 is built from 15 residues. Trimming shortened V by 1 base and J by 0 bases, and 9 bases separated the two germline ends. From germline, CDR1 is SGHTA and CDR2 FQGNSA. CDR3 sequence reads: CASSLVTGVNTEAFF. The CDR3 DNA reads TGTGCCAGCAGCTTAGTAACGGGGGTGAACACTGAAGCTTTCTTT.

The chain links TRBV27 to TRBJ2-4; the D gene is possibly TRBD1 (6 bases). CDR3 length: 12 amino acids. The germline CDR1 and CDR2 sequences are MNHEY and SMNVEV (reference sequence). The V end lost 2 bases, the J end lost 7 bases, and 6 bases lay between the germline ends. Here the CDR3 DNA reads TGTGCCAGCAGTTTAAGGGGGAACATTCAGTACTTC. Translating gives CASSLRGNIQYF.

V and J are TRBV4-2 and TRBJ2-1; D is possibly TRBD1 or TRBD2 (6 bases each). The germline V gene has CDR1 LGHNA and CDR2 YNFKEQ. The CDR3 length is 17 residues. V lost 4 bases and J lost 0, with 16 bases in between. CDR3 bases: TGTGCCAGCAGCCCGTCCGGGGGCATGAACTCCTACAATGAGCAGTTCTTC. It translates to CASSPSGGMNSYNEQFF.

The J gene is TRBJ1-2, the V gene TRBV2, with 10 bases identical to TRBD1. The CDR3 loop spans 16 amino acids. After removal of 6 bases from V and 2 bases from J, the junction contained 9 bases not matched to a gene. From germline, CDR1 is SNHLY and CDR2 FYNNEI. CDR3: CASSPRTGGYNYGYTF. The CDR3 DNA reads TGTGCCAGCAGCCCCCGGACAGGGGGTTACAACTATGGCTACACCTTC. Complete variable domain (other parts from reference TRBV2 and TRBJ1-2): EPEVTQTPSHQVTQMGQEVILRCVPISNHLYFYWYRQILGQKVEFLVSFYNNEISEKSEIFDDQFSVERPDGSNFTLKIRSTKLEDSAMYFCASSPRTGGYNYGYTFGSGTRLTVV.

This chain links TRBV6-6 with TRBJ1-3; D is possibly TRBD1 (5 bases). The V gene lost 5 bases and the J gene lost 4 bases, with 12 bases spanning the gap. Germline V gene sequence: CDR1 MNHNY, CDR2 SVGAGI (reference sequence). The CDR3 consists of 14 residues. The chain's CDR3 is CASSGRQRGNTIYF. CDR3 sequence (DNA): TGTGCCAGCAGTGGACGACAGCGAGGAAACACCATATATTTT.

This clone was recorded a few times. The chain links TRBV11-3 to TRBJ2-1; 8 nucleotides line up with TRBD2. The CDR3 loop spans 15 amino acids. The germline gives CDR1 SGHNT, CDR2 YENEEA. V shed 0 bases, J shed 5 bases, and the junction held 3 bases outside the gene matches. The CDR3 is CASSLDLGLDNEQFF. CDR3 DNA: TGTGCCAGCAGCTTAGATCTGGGACTAGACAATGAGCAGTTCTTC.

This clone was observed a few times. The chain joins TRBV28 to TRBJ2-1; TRBD1 matches 9 bases. V trimming: 8 bases; J trimming: 11 bases; junction bases outside the gene matches: 13. The germline V gene has CDR1 MDHEN and CDR2 SYDVKM. This CDR3 region has 14 residues. The CDR3 DNA reads TGTGCCAGCGGAAAGACAGGGGGTGGTGGGAAGCAGTTCTTC. Amino acid sequence: CASGKTGGGGKQFF.

V usage is TRBV5-1 and J usage is TRBJ1-2, with 8 bases lining up with TRBD1. CDR3 size: 15 residues. The trim removed 0 bases at V and 3 bases at J, leaving 4 bases unmatched. Germline-derived CDR1 and CDR2 are SGHRS and YFSETQ. The CDR3 DNA is TGCGCCAGCAGCTTGGCCCCGGACAGGGACTATGGCTACACCTTC. Encoded protein: CASSLAPDRDYGYTF.

By share of the sample, this clone is medium-sized. The chain carries TRBV19 and TRBJ1-1, with 8 bases aligning to TRBD1. The V gene end was trimmed by 4 bases and the J gene end by 4 bases; junction bases not matched to a gene: 5. Germline V gives CDR1 LNHDA, CDR2 SQIVND (reference sequence). The CDR3 runs 14 residues. The CDR3 bases are TGTGCCAGTAGTAGAAGGACAGGGATCACTGAAGCTTTCTTT. This sequence encodes CASSRRTGITEAFF.

This chain joins TRBV23-1 and TRBJ2-7; maybe TRBD2 (6 bases). TRBV23-1 is sorted into the ORF group, with uncertain function. The CDR3 sequence is 16 residues long. Trimming left V 3 bases short and J 0 bases short, with 15 bases between. The CDR3: CASSHHDGGGSYEQYF. DNA of the CDR3: TGCGCCAGCAGTCACCACGACGGGGGAGGCTCCTACGAGCAGTACTTC.

The J gene is TRBJ1-2, the V gene TRBV6-4; TRBD1 agrees at 8 bases. The CDR3 extends over 15 amino acids. J lost 4 bases, V lost 6 bases, and 10 bases had no gene match. CDR1 MRHNA and CDR2 SNTAGT come from the germline V gene. The CDR3 loop reads CASRSPDRGVYGYTF. The CDR3, as DNA: TGTGCCAGCAGATCCCCCGACAGGGGTGTCTATGGCTACACCTTC.

This clone was seen only once. CDR3 nucleotides: TGTGCCAGCAGCTCCGGAGGGAGGAGGGCAGGGCAATACTTC. Translating gives CASSSGGRRAGQYF. This rearrangement joins TRBV7-8 to TRBJ2-7; a weak D match, TRBD2 (6 bases). The CDR3 has 14 residues. The V gene lost 4 bases and the J gene lost 13 bases, with 23 bases spanning the gap. Germline lookup yields CDR1 SGHVS and CDR2 FQNEAQ. Looking up the rest from reference TRBV7-8 and TRBJ2-7 gives the full variable domain: GAGVSQSPRYKVAKRGQDVALRCDPISGHVSLFWYQQALGQGPEFLTYFQNEAQLDKSGLPSDRFFAERPEGSVSTLKIQRTQQEDSAVYLCASSSGGRRAGQYFGPGTRLTVT.

This chain connects TRBV7-8 to TRBJ1-2; 9 nucleotides align to TRBD1. Losses at the gene ends were 1 base for V and 4 bases for J; bases not matched to a gene: 4. The CDR3 consists of 15 residues. Germline V gene data show CDR1 as SGHVS and CDR2 as FQNEAQ. The CDR3 spells CASSLGGQGLYGYTF. CDR3 coding DNA: TGTGCCAGCAGCTTAGGAGGACAGGGGCTCTATGGCTACACCTTC. Together with reference TRBV7-8 and TRBJ1-2, the CDR3 gives the full variable domain: GAGVSQSPRYKVAKRGQDVALRCDPISGHVSLFWYQQALGQGPEFLTYFQNEAQLDKSGLPSDRFFAERPEGSVSTLKIQRTQQEDSAVYLCASSLGGQGLYGYTFGSGTRLTVV.

The J gene is TRBJ1-2, the V gene TRBV30; D is possibly TRBD1 (5 bases). V shed 3 bases and J shed 6 bases, with 8 bases lying between them. This CDR3 spans 11 amino acids. Per germline, CDR1 GTSNPN and CDR2 SVGIG (reference sequence). CDR3: CAWRGGNGYTF. CDR3 nucleotides: TGTGCCTGGAGGGGGGGAAATGGCTACACCTTC.

The chain joins TRBV2 to TRBJ1-2, with D possibly TRBD1 on 5 matching bases. The germline CDR1 and CDR2 sequences are SNHLY and FYNNEI. The CDR3 totals 13 residues. V lost 4 bases and J lost 8, with 14 bases in between. The chain's CDR3 is CASSVGGVEGYTF. The CDR3 nucleotides are TGTGCCAGCAGTGTCGGGGGGGTCGAAGGCTACACCTTC.

The chain uses TRBV5-1 and TRBJ1-4; TRBD1 might be the D (5 bases). Germline V gene lookup returns CDR1 SGHRS and CDR2 YFSETQ. This CDR3 contains 14 residues. V lost 0 bases to trimming and J lost 8 bases, with 11 bases between them. CDR3 in DNA: TGCGCCAGCAGCTTGGAGGCCAGGGCCGAAAAACTGTTTTTT. Translated, it gives CASSLEARAEKLFF. The entire variable domain, with the rest obtained from reference TRBV5-1 and TRBJ1-4, is as follows: KAGVTQTPRYLIKTRGQQVTLSCSPISGHRSVSWYQQTPGQGLQFLFEYFSETQRNKGNFPGRFSGRQFSNSRSEMNVSTLELGDSALYLCASSLEARAEKLFFGSGTQLSVL.

The rearrangement links TRBV6-6 to TRBJ1-2; 9 bases align to TRBD1. The CDR3 has 12 amino acids. V was clipped by 8 bases and J by 8 bases; unmatched bases: 6. The germline V gene encodes CDR1 MNHNY and CDR2 SVGAGI (reference sequence). The CDR3 sequence is CASLTGGLGYTF. In DNA form, the CDR3 reads TGTGCCAGCCTCACAGGGGGCTTGGGCTACACCTTC.

The V gene is TRBV9, the J gene TRBJ2-7; D is unresolved. This CDR3 has 14 residues. From germline, CDR1 is SGDLS and CDR2 YYNGEE. Deletions cut 8 bases from V and 0 bases from J, with 15 bases between. Here the CDR3 DNA reads TGTGCCAGTTCCCAAGGAGCCTACTCCTACGAGCAGTACTTC. It yields the protein CASSQGAYSYEQYF.

V and J are TRBV7-9 and TRBJ2-1; 14 nucleotides match TRBD2. CDR1 and CDR2 from the germline V gene are SEHNR and FQNEAQ (reference sequence). The V segment lost 4 bases and the J segment 10 bases; nucleotides outside the gene matches: 9. The CDR3 length is 16 residues. CDR3 protein: CASSSSGLAGEGEQFF. The CDR3, as DNA: TGTGCCAGCAGCTCCTCGGGACTAGCGGGAGAGGGCGAGCAGTTCTTC.

The chain recombines TRBV7-9 with TRBJ2-1; possible D gene TRBD2, 6 bases. The CDR3 consists of 13 residues. CDR1 SEHNR and CDR2 FQNEAQ come from the germline V gene (reference sequence). With 10 bases removed from V and 7 bases from J, the gap between germline ends came to 17 bases. CDR3 region: CATVWGVVNEQFF. CDR3 coding DNA: TGTGCCACCGTCTGGGGGGTGGTGAATGAGCAGTTCTTC.

The chain couples TRBV7-8 to TRBJ2-3, with D possibly TRBD2 on 5 matching bases. The CDR3 is 19 amino acids. V was trimmed by 3 bases and J by 2 bases, leaving 24 bases between them. Germline V gives CDR1 SGHVS, CDR2 FQNEAQ. This chain's CDR3 is CASSFVAQVLSPLTDTQYF. The CDR3 bases are TGTGCCAGCAGCTTTGTAGCGCAAGTCCTTTCCCCCCTCACAGATACGCAGTATTTT.

The chain's CDR3 is CASSLNPLNSGNTIYF. Here the CDR3 DNA reads TGCGCCAGCAGCTTGAATCCGCTTAACTCTGGAAACACCATATATTTT. The V call is TRBV5-1, the J call TRBJ1-3, with D unresolved. There are 16 residues in the CDR3. V gave up 1 base and J gave up 0 bases, with 11 bases separating them. The germline gives CDR1 SGHRS, CDR2 YFSETQ.

The chain combines TRBV2 with TRBJ1-3, with a possible D match to TRBD1 (5 bases). The CDR3 covers 14 residues. Trimming stripped 7 bases from V and 0 bases from J, with 10 bases between. Looked up from germline, CDR1 is SNHLY and CDR2 is FYNNEI. The CDR3 nucleotides are TGTGCCAGCACAACAGGATCCTCTGGAAACACCATATATTTT. The encoded protein is CASTTGSSGNTIYF.

The chain couples TRBV28 to TRBJ2-7; D is uncertain. The CDR3 is 10 amino acids. Germline V CDR1 and CDR2: MDHEN, SYDVKM. V dropped 4 bases and J dropped 5 bases, with 3 bases sitting between them. In nucleotides, the CDR3 is TGTGCCAGCAGTTATAACGAGCAGTACTTC. Its translation is CASSYNEQYF.

The chain joins TRBV7-6 to TRBJ2-2; D possibly corresponds to TRBD1 (5 bases). Germline values: CDR1 SGHVS, CDR2 FNYEAQ. The CDR3 is made up of 11 amino acids. Trimming shortened V by 5 bases and J by 7 bases, and 5 bases separated the two germline ends. In DNA form, the CDR3 reads TGTGCCAGCAGCCAGGGCGGGGAGCTGTTTTTT. This sequence encodes CASSQGGELFF.